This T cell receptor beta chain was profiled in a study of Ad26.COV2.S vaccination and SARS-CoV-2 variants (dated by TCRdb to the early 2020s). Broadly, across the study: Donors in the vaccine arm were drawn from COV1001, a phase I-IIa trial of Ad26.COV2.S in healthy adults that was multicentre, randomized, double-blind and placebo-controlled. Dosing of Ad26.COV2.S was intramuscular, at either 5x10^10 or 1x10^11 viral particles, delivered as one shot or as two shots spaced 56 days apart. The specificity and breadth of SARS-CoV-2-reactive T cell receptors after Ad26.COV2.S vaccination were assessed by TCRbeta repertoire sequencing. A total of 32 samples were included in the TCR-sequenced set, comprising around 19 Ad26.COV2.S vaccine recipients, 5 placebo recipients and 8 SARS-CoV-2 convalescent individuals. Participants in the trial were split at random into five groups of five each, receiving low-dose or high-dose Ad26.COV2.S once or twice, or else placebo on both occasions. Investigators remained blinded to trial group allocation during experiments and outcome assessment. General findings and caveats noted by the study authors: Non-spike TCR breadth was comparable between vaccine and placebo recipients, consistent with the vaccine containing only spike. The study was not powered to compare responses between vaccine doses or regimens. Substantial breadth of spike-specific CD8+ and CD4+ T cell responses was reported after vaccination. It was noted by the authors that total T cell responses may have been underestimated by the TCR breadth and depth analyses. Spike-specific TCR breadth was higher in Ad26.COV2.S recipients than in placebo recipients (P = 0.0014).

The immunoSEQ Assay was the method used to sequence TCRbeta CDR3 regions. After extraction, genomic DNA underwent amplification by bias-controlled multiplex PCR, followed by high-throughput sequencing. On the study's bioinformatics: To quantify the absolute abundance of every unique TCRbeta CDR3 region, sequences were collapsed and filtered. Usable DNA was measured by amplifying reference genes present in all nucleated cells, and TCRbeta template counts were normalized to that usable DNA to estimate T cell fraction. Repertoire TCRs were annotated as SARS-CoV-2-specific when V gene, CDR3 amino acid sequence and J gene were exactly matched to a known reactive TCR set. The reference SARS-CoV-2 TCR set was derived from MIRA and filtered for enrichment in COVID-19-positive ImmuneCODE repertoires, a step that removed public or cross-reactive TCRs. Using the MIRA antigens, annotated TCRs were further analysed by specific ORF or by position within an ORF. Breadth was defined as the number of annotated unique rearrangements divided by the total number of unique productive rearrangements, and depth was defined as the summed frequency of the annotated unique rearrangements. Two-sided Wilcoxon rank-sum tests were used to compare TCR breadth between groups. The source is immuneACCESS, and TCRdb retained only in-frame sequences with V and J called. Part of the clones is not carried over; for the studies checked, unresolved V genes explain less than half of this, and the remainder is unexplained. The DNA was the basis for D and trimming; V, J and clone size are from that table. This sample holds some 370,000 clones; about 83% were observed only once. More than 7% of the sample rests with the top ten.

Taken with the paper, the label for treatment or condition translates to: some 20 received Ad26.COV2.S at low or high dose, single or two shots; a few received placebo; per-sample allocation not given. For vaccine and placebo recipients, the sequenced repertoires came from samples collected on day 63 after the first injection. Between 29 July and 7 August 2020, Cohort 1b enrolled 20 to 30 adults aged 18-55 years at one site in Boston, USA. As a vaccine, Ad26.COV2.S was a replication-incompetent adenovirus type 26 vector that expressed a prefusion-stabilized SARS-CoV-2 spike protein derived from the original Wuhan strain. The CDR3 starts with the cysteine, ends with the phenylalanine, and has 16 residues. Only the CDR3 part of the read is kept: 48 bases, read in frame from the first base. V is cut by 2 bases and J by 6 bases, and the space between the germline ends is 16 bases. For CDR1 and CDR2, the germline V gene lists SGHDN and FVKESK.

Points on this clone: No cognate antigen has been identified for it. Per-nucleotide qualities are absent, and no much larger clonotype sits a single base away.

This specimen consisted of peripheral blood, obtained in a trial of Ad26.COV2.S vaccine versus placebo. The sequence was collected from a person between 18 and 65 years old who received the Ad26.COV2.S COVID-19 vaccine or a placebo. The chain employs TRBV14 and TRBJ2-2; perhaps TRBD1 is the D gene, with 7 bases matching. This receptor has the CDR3 CASSQQLPRGAGELFF. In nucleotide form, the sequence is TGTGCCAGCAGCCAACAACTTCCCAGGGGGGCCGGGGAGCTGTTTTTT.